These 18 T cell receptor beta chains came from one sample sequenced in a study of shared clonotypes between healthy human individuals. Only in-frame clones appear in the TCRdb table, and some are missing; sequencing was by immunoSEQ multiplex PCR. The sample yields around 500,000 clones, about three quarters seen once. Sequenced input: PBMCs. The receptors derive from a woman aged 40 to 50 in good health. Some clones in this sample may be carry-over from other donors' samples.

This chain connects TRBV5-1 to TRBJ2-5, with 7 bases aligning to TRBD1. The germline gives CDR1 SGHRS, CDR2 YFSETQ. V lost 2 bases to trimming and J lost 2 bases; unmatched junction nucleotides: 3. The CDR3 contains 14 residues. The CDR3 DNA is TGCGCCAGCAGCTTCCCGGGACAGCAAGAGACCCAGTACTTC. This gives the protein CASSFPGQQETQYF.

This clone was counted a few times. The genes are TRBV9 and TRBJ2-1; 9 nucleotides match TRBD1. The CDR3 is 16 residues long. The germline V gene encodes CDR1 SGDLS and CDR2 YYNGEE. The V segment lost 6 bases and the J segment 0 bases; nucleotides outside the gene matches: 7. This chain's CDR3 is CASTRTGEPSYNEQFF. In DNA form, the CDR3 reads TGTGCCAGCACCCGGACAGGGGAACCCTCCTACAATGAGCAGTTCTTC. Variable domain in full (rest from reference TRBV9 and TRBJ2-1): DSGVTQTPKHLITATGQRVTLRCSPRSGDLSVYWYQQSLDQGLQFLIQYYNGEERAKGNILERFSAQQFPDLHSELNLSSLELGDSALYFCASTRTGEPSYNEQFFGPGTRLTVL.

This rearrangement joins TRBV2 to TRBJ2-7; D is undetermined. The CDR3 is made up of 12 amino acids. The V and J ends lost 7 bases and 0 bases respectively, with 7 bases between them. CDR1 SNHLY and CDR2 FYNNEI come from the germline V gene. The CDR3 DNA sequence: TGTGCCAGCACCCTCATCTCCTACGAGCAGTACTTC. Translating it yields CASTLISYEQYF.

This clone occurred once. A read error may account for a junction end that differs from germline. The J gene is TRBJ2-7, the V gene TRBV11-2; 9 bases are shared with TRBD1. CDR3 size: 16 residues. Per germline, CDR1 SGHAT and CDR2 FQNNGV. In DNA form, the CDR3 reads TGTGCCAGCACCTTAAGGCCGGGACAGGGTACCTACGAGCAGTACTTC. Translating gives CASTLRPGQGTYEQYF.

The V gene is TRBV7-2, the J gene TRBJ2-7; 10 nucleotides match TRBD2. The germline gives CDR1 SGHTA, CDR2 FQGNSA. The CDR3 has 14 amino acids. Losses at the gene ends were 8 bases for V and 3 bases for J; bases not matched to a gene: 7. The CDR3 is CASSGLAEFYEQYF. CDR3 nucleotide sequence: TGTGCCAGCTCTGGACTAGCGGAGTTCTACGAGCAGTACTTC.

The chain joins TRBV27 to TRBJ2-1, with D tentatively TRBD1 or TRBD2 (5 bases each). The ends were cut back, 5 bases at V and 8 bases at J, with 13 bases in the middle. CDR1 and CDR2 (germline): MNHEY, SMNVEV (reference sequence). CDR3 size: 13 residues. The CDR3 is CASSLGVSHEQFF. The CDR3 nucleotides read TGTGCCAGCAGTCTGGGGGTCTCCCATGAGCAGTTCTTC.

This rearrangement joins TRBV7-9 to TRBJ2-3; TRBD2 is a possible D gene (5 bases). Per germline, CDR1 SEHNR and CDR2 FQNEAQ (reference sequence). Trimming shortened V by 5 bases and J by 2 bases, and 14 bases separated the two germline ends. This CDR3 comprises 15 residues. CDR3 region: CASSQPRTSTDTQYF. In nucleotides, the CDR3 is TGTGCCAGCAGCCAACCCAGGACTTCCACAGATACGCAGTATTTT.

Concerning this clone: The same CDR3 also results from other DNA sequences found in this sample. V usage is TRBV19 and J usage is TRBJ1-1; 12 bases match TRBD1. This CDR3 is 13 amino acids long. V trimming: 5 bases; J trimming: 11 bases; junction bases outside the gene matches: 6. The germline CDR1 and CDR2 sequences are LNHDA and SQIVND (reference sequence). CDR3 nucleotides: TGTGCCAGTAGTCCGGGACAGGGGGCTACGGCTTTCTTT. It codes for CASSPGQGATAFF.

The chain employs TRBV6-5 and TRBJ2-5; no clear D. Germline CDR1 is MNHEY and CDR2 is SVGAGI. The CDR3 totals 12 residues. V was shortened by 6 bases and J by 4 bases, with 9 bases between the two germline ends. The CDR3 here is CASSRPLETQYF. DNA for the CDR3: TGTGCCAGCAGCCGGCCCTTAGAGACCCAGTACTTC.

CDR3 in amino acids: CASSYSMGTSNEKLFF. The CDR3 DNA follows: TGTGCCAGCAGTTACTCGATGGGTACCTCTAATGAAAAACTGTTTTTT. The rearrangement joins TRBV6-5 to TRBJ1-4; no reliable D call. Germline V gene data show CDR1 as MNHEY and CDR2 as SVGAGI. The CDR3 is made up of 16 amino acids. Trimming shortened V by 0 bases and J by 3 bases, and 11 bases separated the two germline ends.

The chain is built from TRBV19 and TRBJ2-5; D is uncertain. The germline V and J ends were trimmed by 8 bases and 5 bases, with 15 bases remaining between them. The CDR3 loop spans 13 amino acids. Germline CDR1 LNHDA, CDR2 SQIVND (reference sequence). The DNA of the CDR3 is TGTGCCAGTTCCGACACCCACGGTGAGACCCAGTACTTC. The encoded protein is CASSDTHGETQYF.

The chain employs TRBV5-1 and TRBJ1-5; D perhaps matches TRBD1 (5 bases). The germline V and J ends were trimmed by 4 bases and 3 bases, with 8 bases remaining between them. The CDR3 contains 13 residues. Germline loops: CDR1 SGHRS, CDR2 YFSETQ. CDR3 sequence (DNA): TGCGCCAGCAGCCTGGACATCAATCAGCCCCAGCATTTT. Its protein is CASSLDINQPQHF. The variable domain in full, completed from reference TRBV5-1 and TRBJ1-5, reads KAGVTQTPRYLIKTRGQQVTLSCSPISGHRSVSWYQQTPGQGLQFLFEYFSETQRNKGNFPGRFSGRQFSNSRSEMNVSTLELGDSALYLCASSLDINQPQHFGDGTRLSIL.

The chain uses TRBV7-9 and TRBJ1-4; D is possibly TRBD1 (5 bases). The germline gives CDR1 SEHNR, CDR2 FQNEAQ (reference sequence). V was pared by 5 bases and J by 8 bases, with 15 bases between. The CDR3 loop spans 14 amino acids. CDR3 loop: CASSQGDMREKLFF. The DNA of the CDR3 is TGTGCCAGCAGCCAGGGAGACATGAGGGAAAAACTGTTTTTT. Based on the CDR3 plus reference TRBV7-9 and TRBJ1-4, the full variable domain is DTGVSQNPRHKITKRGQNVTFRCDPISEHNRLYWYRQTLGQGPEFLTYFQNEAQLEKSRLLSDRFSAERPKGSFSTLEIQRTEQGDSAMYLCASSQGDMREKLFFGSGTQLSVL.

CDR3 sequence: CASSGGQRNTEAFF. The CDR3 nucleotides are TGTGCCAGCAGTGGCGGACAAAGGAACACTGAAGCTTTCTTT. The chain employs TRBV28 and TRBJ1-1; the D gene is possibly TRBD1 (5 bases). The V gene lost 5 bases and the J gene lost 1 base, with 11 bases spanning the gap. Germline CDR1 is MDHEN and CDR2 is SYDVKM. The CDR3 consists of 14 residues.

J is TRBJ1-5 and V is TRBV21-1; TRBD1 reflects the table's D call only, with no check against the DNA. TRBV21-1 is flagged as a pseudogene. This CDR3 contains 19 residues. The CDR3 DNA sequence: TGTGCCAGCACAGAGAGTGGGACAGGGGGCAAAGGAGGTGATCAGCCCCAGCATTTT. Translating it yields CASTESGTGGKGGDQPQHF.

V is TRBV6-1 and J is TRBJ1-1, with D tentatively TRBD1 (5 bases). The CDR3 is 13 residues long. V lost 1 base to trimming and J lost 5 bases, with 8 bases between them. Germline CDR1 MNHNS, CDR2 SASEGT. The CDR3 DNA reads as TGTGCCAGCAGTGAAGTAGGGGATACTGAAGCTTTCTTT. Its protein product is CASSEVGDTEAFF.

This clone was observed a single time. Compared with germline, one end of the junction differs, possibly owing to a read error. Other DNA sequences in this sample translate to the same CDR3. The chain has TRBV29-1 and TRBJ1-2; 10 nucleotides line up with TRBD1. The germline V gene has CDR1 SQVTM and CDR2 ANQGSEA. This CDR3 comprises 12 residues. CDR3 bases: TGCAGCGGACAGGGGGCTAACTACGGCTACACCTTC. It codes for CSGQGANYGYTF.

The chain couples TRBV2 to TRBJ2-1, with a weak D call TRBD1 (6 bases). In germline, CDR1 is SNHLY, CDR2 FYNNEI. V was cut by 4 bases and J by 0 bases, with 13 bases left in between. This CDR3 comprises 16 residues. The CDR3 loop is CASSVRGPRSYNEQFF. Here the CDR3 DNA reads TGTGCCAGCAGTGTCAGGGGACCCCGCTCCTACAATGAGCAGTTCTTC.